This TCR beta chain was retrieved from a study of blood T cell repertoires in COVID-19. In the original workflow: Cell counts per sample came from amplifying reference gene primers. Measured with immunoSEQ multiplex PCR; TCRdb has only the in-frame clones, and not every one. V, J and clone size are those of that table, while D and trimming were read from the DNA. The repertoire holds more than 130,000 clones, with about 90% as singletons. With 5 bases clipped from V and 3 bases from J, the junction kept 9 bases outside the gene matches. This CDR3 region has 16 residues. Germline loops: CDR1 SGHAT, CDR2 FQNNGV.

This clonotype was sampled from a man in his fifties or sixties with active or convalescent COVID-19. V gene TRBV11-2 combines with J gene TRBJ2-2, with 7 bases aligning to TRBD1. Material: peripheral blood. As DNA, the CDR3 is TGTGCCAGCAGCCAAGGGGGACAGAGATACACCGGGGAGCTGTTTTTT. As protein: CASSQGGQRYTGELFF.